This record looks at one T cell receptor (beta chain) sequence and its context. What it recognizes is unknown. The data were obtained in a study of metastatic and nonmetastatic thyroid tumors. Whole-study results and caveats: Versus benign nodules, malignant thyroid tumors reportedly had significantly higher TCR beta diversity, in blood and tumor.

Thyroid surgery had not been preceded by any treatment in any patient. TCRdb re-called the PCR reads with MiXCR. The profile covers around 29,000 clones, with 20% appearing a single time and 39% taken by the ten largest. The TCR comes from a female donor with papillary thyroid cancer or a benign thyroid nodule (not recorded which). Some clones in this sample may be carry-over from other donors' samples. Sequenced: blood.

This chain's CDR3 is CSARPGLPSTDTQYF. The CDR3 nucleotides read TGCAGTGCTAGACCGGGACTACCAAGCACAGATACGCAGTATTTT. The gene calls are TRBV20-1 and TRBJ2-3, with 7 positions matching TRBD2. CDR1 is DFQATT, CDR2 SNEGSKA, per germline (reference sequence). The CDR3 is made up of 15 amino acids. Trimming took 2 bases from V and 0 from J; bases not matched to a gene: 5.